The present TCR beta chain was sequenced within a study of CD8 T cells in Susac syndrome. Random-hexamer reverse transcription was applied to roughly 0.5 to 1 ug RNA. TCRdb independently ran MiXCR on the immunoSEQ multiplex PCR reads; one entry per CDR3 protein. Of tens of thousands of distinct CDR3 sequences in the sample, about 91% were seen once. Germline CDR1 and CDR2: SGHRS and YFSETQ. This CDR3 is built from 16 residues. Trimming removed 3 bases from V and 4 bases from J; junction bases left unmatched: 9. The sequence was collected from a human donor with multiple sclerosis. The V call is TRBV5-1, the J call TRBJ2-1; TRBD1 matches 8 bases. The sequencing sample was made of CD8+ T cells from PBMCs. CDR3 loop: CASSWLTGVQYNEQFF. The CDR3 DNA reads as TGCGCCAGCAGCTGGTTGACAGGGGTTCAATACAATGAGCAGTTCTTC.